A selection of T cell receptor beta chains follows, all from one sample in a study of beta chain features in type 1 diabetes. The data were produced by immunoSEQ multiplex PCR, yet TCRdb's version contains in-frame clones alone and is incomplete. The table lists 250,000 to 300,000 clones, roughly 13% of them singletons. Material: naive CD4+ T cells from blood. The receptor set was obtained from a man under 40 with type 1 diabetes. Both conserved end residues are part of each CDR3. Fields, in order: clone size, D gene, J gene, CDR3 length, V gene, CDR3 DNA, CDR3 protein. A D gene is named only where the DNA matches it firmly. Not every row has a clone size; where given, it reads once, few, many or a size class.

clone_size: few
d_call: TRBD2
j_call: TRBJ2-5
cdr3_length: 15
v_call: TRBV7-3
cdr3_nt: TGTGCCAGCAGCCCGGGGGGAGCGGGAAGGGAGACCCAGTACTTC
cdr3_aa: CASSPGGAGRETQYF

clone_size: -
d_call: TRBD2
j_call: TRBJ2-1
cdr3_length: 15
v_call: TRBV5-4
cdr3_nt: TGTGCCAGCAGCTTGAGCCTAGCGGCGTTGAATGAGCAGTTCTTC
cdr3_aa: CASSLSLAALNEQFF

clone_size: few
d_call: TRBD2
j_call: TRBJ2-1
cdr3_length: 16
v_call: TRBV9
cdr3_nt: TGTGCCAGCAGCGTTGGGACTAGCGCTAGCTACAATGAGCAGTTCTTC
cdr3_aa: CASSVGTSASYNEQFF

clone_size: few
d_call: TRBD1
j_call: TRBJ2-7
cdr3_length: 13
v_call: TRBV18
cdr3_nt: TGTGCCAGCTCGAGACAGGGGGCCTACGAGCAGTACTTC
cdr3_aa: CASSRQGAYEQYF

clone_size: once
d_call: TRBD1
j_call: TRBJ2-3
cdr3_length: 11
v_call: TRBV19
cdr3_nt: TGTGCCGGACGACAGGGGTCTACGCAGTATTTT
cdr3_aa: CAGRQGSTQYF

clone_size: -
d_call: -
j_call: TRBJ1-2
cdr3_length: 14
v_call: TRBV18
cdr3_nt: TGTGCCAGCTCCCTCGGCAGGCGGGCTGACGGCTACACCTTC
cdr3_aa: CASSLGRRADGYTF

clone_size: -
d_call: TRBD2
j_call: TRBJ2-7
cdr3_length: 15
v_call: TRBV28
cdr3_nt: TGTGCCAGCAGTTTAGGGGCTAGCGGGAACTACGAGCAGTACTTC
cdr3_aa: CASSLGASGNYEQYF

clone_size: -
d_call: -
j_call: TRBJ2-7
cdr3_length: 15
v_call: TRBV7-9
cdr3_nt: TGTGCCAGCAGCAAACCCCAGGGTCTTCCGAACGAGCAGTACTTC
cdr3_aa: CASSKPQGLPNEQYF

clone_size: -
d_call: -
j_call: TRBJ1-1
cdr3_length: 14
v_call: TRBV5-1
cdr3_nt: TGCGCCAGCAGCGATCCGAGCGGGTACACTGAAGCTTTCTTT
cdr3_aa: CASSDPSGYTEAFF

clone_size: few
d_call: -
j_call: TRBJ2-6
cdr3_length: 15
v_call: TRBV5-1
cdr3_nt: TGCGCCAGCAGCTACTCCCTGGCTGGGGCCAACGTCCTGACTTTC
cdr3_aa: CASSYSLAGANVLTF

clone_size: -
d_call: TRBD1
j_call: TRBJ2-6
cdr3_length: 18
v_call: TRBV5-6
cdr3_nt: TGTGCCAGCAGCTTGCACGGGACAGGGGCGCCTGGGGCCAACGTCCTGACTTTC
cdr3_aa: CASSLHGTGAPGANVLTF

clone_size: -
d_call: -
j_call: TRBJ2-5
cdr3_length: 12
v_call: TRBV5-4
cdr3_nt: TGTGCCAGCAGCTCCTTGGAGGAGACCCAGTACTTC
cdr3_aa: CASSSLEETQYF

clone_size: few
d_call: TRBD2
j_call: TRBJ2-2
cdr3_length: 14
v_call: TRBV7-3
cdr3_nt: TGTGCCAGCGGACTAGGGATGGACACCGGGGAGCTGTTTTTT
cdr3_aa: CASGLGMDTGELFF

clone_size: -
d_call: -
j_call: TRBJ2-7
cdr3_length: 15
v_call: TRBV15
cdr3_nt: TGTGCCACCAGCAGAGATTACGCTAGCCCGTACGAGCAGTACTTC
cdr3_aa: CATSRDYASPYEQYF

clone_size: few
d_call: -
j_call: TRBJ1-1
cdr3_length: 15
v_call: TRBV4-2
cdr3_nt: TGTGCCAGCAGCCTTACTCCAGGGGTTTTCACTGAAGCTTTCTTT
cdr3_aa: CASSLTPGVFTEAFF

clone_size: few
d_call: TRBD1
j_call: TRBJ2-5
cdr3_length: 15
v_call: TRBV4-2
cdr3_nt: TGTGCCAGCAGCCAGGGACAGGAGTACCAAGAGACCCAGTACTTC
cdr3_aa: CASSQGQEYQETQYF

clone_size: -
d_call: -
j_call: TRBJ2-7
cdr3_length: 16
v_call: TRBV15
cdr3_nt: TGTGCCACCAGCAGAGATAACGCGGCGGGTGCCTACGAGCAGTACTTC
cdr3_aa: CATSRDNAAGAYEQYF

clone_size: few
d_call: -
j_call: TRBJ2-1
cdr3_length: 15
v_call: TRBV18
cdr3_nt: TGTGCCAGCTCACCGCCTTCTAGCGCGTACAATGAGCAGTTCTTC
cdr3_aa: CASSPPSSAYNEQFF

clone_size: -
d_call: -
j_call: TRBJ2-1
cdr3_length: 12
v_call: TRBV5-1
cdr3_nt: TGCGCCAGCAGCTTGACCGCGGCTGAGCAGTTCTTC
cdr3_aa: CASSLTAAEQFF

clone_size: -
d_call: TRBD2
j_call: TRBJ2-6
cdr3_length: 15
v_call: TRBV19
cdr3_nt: TGTGCCAGTAGCTGGGGGGGGGTCGGGGCCAACGTCCTGACTTTC
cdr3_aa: CASSWGGVGANVLTF

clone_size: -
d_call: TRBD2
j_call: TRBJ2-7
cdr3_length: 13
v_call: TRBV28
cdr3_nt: TGTGCCAGCAGGCCGGGACTAGCTTACGAGCAGTACTTC
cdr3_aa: CASRPGLAYEQYF

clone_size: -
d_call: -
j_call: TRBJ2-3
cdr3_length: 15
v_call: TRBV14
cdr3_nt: TGTGCCAGCAGCCAAGAGGCTAGGTACAGGGATACGCAGTATTTT
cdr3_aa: CASSQEARYRDTQYF

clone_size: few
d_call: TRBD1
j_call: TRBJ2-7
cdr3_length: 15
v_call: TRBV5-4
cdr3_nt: TGTGCCAGCAGCTTGGGACAGGGGACTTCCTACGAGCAGTACTTC
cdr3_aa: CASSLGQGTSYEQYF

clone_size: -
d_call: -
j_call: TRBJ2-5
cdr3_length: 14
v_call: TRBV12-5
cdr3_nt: TGTGCTAGTGGTTCTCAACCCAGTGAAGAGACCCAGTACTTC
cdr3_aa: CASGSQPSEETQYF

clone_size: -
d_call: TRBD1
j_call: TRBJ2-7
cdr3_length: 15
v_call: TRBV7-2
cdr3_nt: TGTGCCAGCAGCTTAGGAACAGGGGTGGTCTACGAGCAGTACTTC
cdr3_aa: CASSLGTGVVYEQYF

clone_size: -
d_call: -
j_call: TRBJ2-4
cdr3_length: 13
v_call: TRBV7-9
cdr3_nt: TGTGCCAGCAGCGTAATGGAGGAAAACATTCAGTACTTC
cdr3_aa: CASSVMEENIQYF

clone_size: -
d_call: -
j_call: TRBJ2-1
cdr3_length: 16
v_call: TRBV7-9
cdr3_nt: TGTGCCAGCAGCTTAGGTTCGGGACTCGACTACAATGAGCAGTTCTTC
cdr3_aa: CASSLGSGLDYNEQFF

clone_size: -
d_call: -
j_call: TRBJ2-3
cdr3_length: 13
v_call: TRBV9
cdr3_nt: TGTGCCAGCAGCGCGGACAACACAGATACGCAGTATTTT
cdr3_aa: CASSADNTDTQYF

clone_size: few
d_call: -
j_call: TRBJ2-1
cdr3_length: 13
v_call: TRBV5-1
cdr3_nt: TGCGCCAGCAGACAGCCTCAAGTGAATGAGCAGTTCTTC
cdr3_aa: CASRQPQVNEQFF

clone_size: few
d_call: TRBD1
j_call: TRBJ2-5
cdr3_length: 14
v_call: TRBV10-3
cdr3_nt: TGTGCCAACCCCGGGACAGAGAGAGTGGAGACCCAGTACTTC
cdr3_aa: CANPGTERVETQYF

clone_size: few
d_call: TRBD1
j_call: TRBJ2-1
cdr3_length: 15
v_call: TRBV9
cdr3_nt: TGTGCCAGCAGCGCCGCCGGGACAGGGCGGGATGAGCAGTTCTTC
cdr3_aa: CASSAAGTGRDEQFF

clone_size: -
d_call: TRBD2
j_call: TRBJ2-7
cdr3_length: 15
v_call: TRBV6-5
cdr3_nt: TGTGCCAGCAGTTACTTGGGAGGGGCCTCCTACGAGCAGTACTTC
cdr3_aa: CASSYLGGASYEQYF

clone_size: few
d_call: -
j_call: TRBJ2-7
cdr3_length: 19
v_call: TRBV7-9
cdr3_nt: TGTGCCAGCAGCTTATCGGGTATTGGGCGGGACAGTCGGTCCTACGAGCAGTACTTC
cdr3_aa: CASSLSGIGRDSRSYEQYF

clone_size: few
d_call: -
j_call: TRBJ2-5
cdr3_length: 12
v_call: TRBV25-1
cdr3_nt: TGTGCCAGTCAAGGACAGCAAGAGACCCAGTACTTC
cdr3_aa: CASQGQQETQYF

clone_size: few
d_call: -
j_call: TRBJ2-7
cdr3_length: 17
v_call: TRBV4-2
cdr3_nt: TGTGCCAGCAGCCAAGCCAACGTTTACACCAGGGATAGCCTTGTATACTTC
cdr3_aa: CASSQANVYTRDSLVYF

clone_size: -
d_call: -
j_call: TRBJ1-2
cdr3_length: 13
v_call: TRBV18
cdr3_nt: TGTGCCAGCTCACCTGGGCAGAGTGAGGGCTACACCTTC
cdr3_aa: CASSPGQSEGYTF

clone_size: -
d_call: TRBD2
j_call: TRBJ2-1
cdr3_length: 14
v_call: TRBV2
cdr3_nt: TGTGCCAGCAGAACCGGGACTAGCGTGAATGAGCAGTTCTTC
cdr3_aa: CASRTGTSVNEQFF

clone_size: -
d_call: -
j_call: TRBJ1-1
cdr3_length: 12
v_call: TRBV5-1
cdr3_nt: TGCGCCAGCAGCGAGCCGGACACTGAAGCTTTCTTT
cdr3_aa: CASSEPDTEAFF

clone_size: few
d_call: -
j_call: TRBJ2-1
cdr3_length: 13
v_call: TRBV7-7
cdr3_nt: TGTGCCAGCAGCCTGGACTCGCACAATGAGCAGTTCTTC
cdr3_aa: CASSLDSHNEQFF

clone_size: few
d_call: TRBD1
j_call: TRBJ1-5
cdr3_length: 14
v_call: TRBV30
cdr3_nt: TGTGCCTGGAGTGGGACAGGGGGGAGTCAGCCCCAGCATTTT
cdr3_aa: CAWSGTGGSQPQHF

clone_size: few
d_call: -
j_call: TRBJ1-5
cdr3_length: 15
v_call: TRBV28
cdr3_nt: TGTGCCAGCAGTTTGGGGGGAGGGGGCAATCAGCCCCAGCATTTT
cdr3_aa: CASSLGGGGNQPQHF

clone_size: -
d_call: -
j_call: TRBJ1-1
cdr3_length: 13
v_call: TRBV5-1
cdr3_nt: TGCGCCAGTTCACAGGCATTGAACACTGAAGCTTTCTTT
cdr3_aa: CASSQALNTEAFF

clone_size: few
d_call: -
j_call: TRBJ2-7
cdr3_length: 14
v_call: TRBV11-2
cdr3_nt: TGTGCCAGCAGCTTAGATGTTAACAGCTACGAGCAGTACTTC
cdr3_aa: CASSLDVNSYEQYF

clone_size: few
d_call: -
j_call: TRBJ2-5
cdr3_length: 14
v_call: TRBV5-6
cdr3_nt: TGTGCCAGCAGCGGAGGGACCCCGCAAGAGACCCAGTACTTC
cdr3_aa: CASSGGTPQETQYF

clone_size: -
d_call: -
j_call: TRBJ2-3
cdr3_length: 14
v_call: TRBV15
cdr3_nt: TGTGCCACCAGCAGAGATGGGGGCGCAGATACGCAGTATTTT
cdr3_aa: CATSRDGGADTQYF

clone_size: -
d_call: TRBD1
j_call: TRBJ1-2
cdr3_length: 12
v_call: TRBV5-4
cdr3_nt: TGTGCCAGCAGCTGGGACAGGGAAGGCTACACCTTC
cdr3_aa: CASSWDREGYTF

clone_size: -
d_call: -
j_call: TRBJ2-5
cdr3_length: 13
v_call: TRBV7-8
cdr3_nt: TGTGCCAGCAGATCAACTCACGTACCCGGGAGGTACTTC
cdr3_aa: CASRSTHVPGRYF

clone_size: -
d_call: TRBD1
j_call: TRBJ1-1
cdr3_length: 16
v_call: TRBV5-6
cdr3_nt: TGTGCCAGCAGCCAGGACAGGGGCGTTGGGAACACTGAAGCTTTCTTT
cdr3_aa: CASSQDRGVGNTEAFF

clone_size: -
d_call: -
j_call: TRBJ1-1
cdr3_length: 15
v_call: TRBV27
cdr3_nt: TGTGCCAGCAGTCCACCCAGGAGGGAATGGACTGAAGCTTTCTTT
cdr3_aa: CASSPPRREWTEAFF

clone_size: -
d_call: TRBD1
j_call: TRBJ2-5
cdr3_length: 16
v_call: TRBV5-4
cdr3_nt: TGTGCCAGCAGCTTGTCCGGGACAGGGGTTTCGGAGACCCAGTACTTC
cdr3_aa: CASSLSGTGVSETQYF